Shown below are 18 T cell receptor beta chains from a single sample sequenced in a study of OX40 agonist ivuxolimab in advanced cancers. Only in-frame clones appear in the TCRdb table, and some are missing; sequencing was by immunoSEQ multiplex PCR. The profile covers roughly 120,000 clones, with about 90% appearing a single time and about 0.81% taken by the ten largest. The source was CD4+ or CD8+ T cells sorted from blood, collected in a trial of the OX40 agonist ivuxolimab. The receptors here all came from an adult with an advanced solid tumor such as melanoma, head and neck, liver or kidney cancer.

The V call is TRBV11-3, the J call TRBJ1-1; D is uncertain. The CDR3 length is 14 residues. V lost 0 bases, J lost 6 bases, and 11 bases lay in between. Germline V gene sequence: CDR1 SGHNT, CDR2 YENEEA. The CDR3 here is CASSLEENSPEAFF. The CDR3 coding sequence is TGTGCCAGCAGCTTAGAGGAAAACAGTCCTGAAGCTTTCTTT.

The chain combines TRBV5-4 with TRBJ2-1; 10 nucleotides align to TRBD2. The CDR3 has 15 residues. Germline CDR1 and CDR2: SGHNT and YYREEE (reference sequence). V was clipped by 6 bases and J by 4 bases; unmatched bases: 7. The CDR3 reads CASTGTSGVYNEQFF. In DNA, the CDR3 is TGTGCCAGCACCGGAACTAGCGGGGTTTACAATGAGCAGTTCTTC.

The V call is TRBV5-1, the J call TRBJ1-4, with TRBD1 matching over 7 bases. J was trimmed by 5 bases and V by 2 bases; bases with no gene match: 6. The CDR3 consists of 15 residues. Germline loops: CDR1 SGHRS, CDR2 YFSETQ. The CDR3 region is CASSFTGTENEKLFF. Here the CDR3 DNA reads TGCGCCAGCAGCTTTACCGGGACAGAAAATGAAAAACTGTTTTTT.

The chain joins TRBV30 to TRBJ1-4, with D unresolved. Trimming stripped 1 base from V and 8 bases from J, with 14 bases between. Germline values: CDR1 GTSNPN, CDR2 SVGIG (reference sequence). The CDR3 covers 14 residues. The CDR3 nucleotides read TGTGCCTGGAGTGACCGGTATGTTCGGGAAAAACTGTTTTTT. Protein product: CAWSDRYVREKLFF.

J is TRBJ1-1 and V is TRBV5-4, with 10 nucleotides matching TRBD1. Looked up from germline, CDR1 is SGHNT and CDR2 is YYREEE (reference sequence). Trimming took 4 bases from V and 0 from J; bases not matched to a gene: 6. This CDR3 spans 16 amino acids. The CDR3 loop reads CASSRTGGNVNTEAFF. The CDR3 DNA reads TGTGCCAGCAGCCGGACAGGGGGGAATGTGAACACTGAAGCTTTCTTT.

This chain connects TRBV9 to TRBJ2-1; a weak D match, TRBD2 (5 bases). This CDR3 has 16 amino acids. Germline assignment: CDR1 SGDLS and CDR2 YYNGEE. V lost 0 bases to trimming and J lost 3 bases, with 13 bases between them. CDR3: CASSVDAAENYNEQFF. In nucleotides, the CDR3 is TGTGCCAGCAGCGTAGATGCAGCGGAGAACTACAATGAGCAGTTCTTC. The entire variable domain, with the rest obtained from reference TRBV9 and TRBJ2-1, is as follows: DSGVTQTPKHLITATGQRVTLRCSPRSGDLSVYWYQQSLDQGLQFLIQYYNGEERAKGNILERFSAQQFPDLHSELNLSSLELGDSALYFCASSVDAAENYNEQFFGPGTRLTVL.

This clone was seen a few times. The chain couples TRBV7-9 to TRBJ1-2; 8 nucleotides agree with TRBD1. This CDR3 spans 13 amino acids. V lost 1 base and J lost 6; bases outside the gene matches: 1. CDR1 and CDR2 (germline): SEHNR, FQNEAQ (reference sequence). CDR3 sequence: CASSLGTGNGYTF. The CDR3 bases are TGTGCCAGCAGCTTAGGGACAGGGAATGGCTACACCTTC.

This clone occurred once. The V gene is TRBV10-1, the J gene TRBJ1-2; 8 bases are a match to TRBD1. The V segment lost 6 bases and the J segment 3 bases; nucleotides outside the gene matches: 21. Per germline, CDR1 WNHNN and CDR2 SYGVQD (reference sequence). The CDR3 is 19 amino acids. In nucleotides, the CDR3 is TGCGCCAGCAGCAAACCCTTACCGGACAGGGAGGATGAGTACTATGGCTACACCTTC. Amino acids: CASSKPLPDREDEYYGYTF.

V and J are TRBV28 and TRBJ1-3; D unresolved. Trimming took 1 base from V and 2 from J, leaving 9 bases between them. The CDR3 has 15 amino acids. CDR1 is MDHEN, CDR2 SYDVKM, per germline. As DNA, the CDR3 is TGTGCCAGCAGTTTATATCGAGATACTGGAAACACCATATATTTT. Translation: CASSLYRDTGNTIYF.

The gene calls are TRBV11-3 and TRBJ2-2; TRBD2 matches 7 bases. From germline, CDR1 is SGHNT and CDR2 YENEEA. With V trimmed by 0 bases and J by 5 bases, 0 bases remained unmatched. The CDR3 consists of 14 residues. CDR3 coding DNA: TGTGCCAGCAGCTTAGAGGGGGGGACCGGGGAGCTGTTTTTT. This codes for CASSLEGGTGELFF.

This chain links TRBV18 with TRBJ2-1; 12 nucleotides match TRBD2. The trim removed 6 bases at V and 6 bases at J, leaving 9 bases unmatched. The CDR3 has 16 amino acids. Germline assignment: CDR1 KGHSH and CDR2 LQKENI. This CDR3 reads CASSYPGLAGINEQFF. CDR3 sequence (DNA): TGTGCCAGCTCGTACCCGGGACTAGCGGGCATCAATGAGCAGTTCTTC.

V usage is TRBV5-1 and J usage is TRBJ1-6; a weak D match, TRBD1 (6 bases). From germline, CDR1 is SGHRS and CDR2 YFSETQ. The CDR3 runs to 13 residues. Trimming took off 3 bases at V and 7 bases at J, with 8 bases between the two ends. The CDR3 here is CASSSGGNSPLHF. As DNA, the CDR3 is TGCGCCAGCAGCTCCGGGGGCAATTCACCCCTCCACTTT.

The chain combines TRBV28 with TRBJ1-2; 11 bases fit TRBD1. The trim removed 5 bases at V and 4 bases at J, leaving 3 bases unmatched. CDR3 size: 14 residues. Germline V gene lookup returns CDR1 MDHEN and CDR2 SYDVKM. In nucleotides, the CDR3 is TGTGCCAGCAGTCCCGGACAGGGGGCCTATGGCTACACCTTC. It codes for CASSPGQGAYGYTF.

The rearrangement uses TRBV6-6 and TRBJ1-2; 8 bases are shared with TRBD1. V lost 2 bases and J lost 0; bases outside the gene matches: 5. The CDR3 loop spans 16 amino acids. CDR1 and CDR2 from the germline V gene are MNHNY and SVGAGI (reference sequence). CDR3 DNA sequence: TGTGCCAGCAGTTACCAGGGGGCGACCGCTAACTATGGCTACACCTTC. Its protein is CASSYQGATANYGYTF.

V gene TRBV7-2 combines with J gene TRBJ2-7; D is undetermined. Germline CDR1 reads SGHTA; CDR2 reads FQGNSA. CDR3 length: 14 residues. V gave up 4 bases and J gave up 2 bases, with 12 bases separating them. CDR3 nucleotides: TGTGCCAGCAGCTCCCCGATACGGGCCTACGAGCAGTACTTC. Its protein is CASSSPIRAYEQYF.

This CDR3 is CASSVEGFGYTF. The CDR3, as DNA: TGTGCCAGCAGCGTAGAAGGGTTTGGCTACACCTTC. The chain joins TRBV9 to TRBJ1-2; no reliable D call. This CDR3 contains 12 residues. Trimming took off 0 bases at V and 7 bases at J, with 7 bases between the two ends. Germline V gene lookup returns CDR1 SGDLS and CDR2 YYNGEE.

CDR3 coding DNA: TGTGCCAGCAGTATAGACCCGTTACCCTACGAGCAGTACTTC. Translated: CASSIDPLPYEQYF. The rearrangement uses TRBV28 and TRBJ2-7; D call uncertain. Germline loops: CDR1 MDHEN, CDR2 SYDVKM. The CDR3 is made up of 14 amino acids. The ends were cut back, 5 bases at V and 2 bases at J, with 13 bases in the middle.

J is TRBJ2-7 and V is TRBV7-8; TRBD2 is a possible D gene (5 bases). Trimming took off 0 bases at V and 5 bases at J, with 14 bases between the two ends. This CDR3 is 15 amino acids long. Germline V CDR1 and CDR2: SGHVS, FQNEAQ. DNA for the CDR3: TGTGCCAGCAGCTTAGCGTACGAGGGTTGGAACGAGCAGTACTTC. It specifies CASSLAYEGWNEQYF.